The 32 T cell receptor beta chains listed next were all sequenced from one sample in a study of graft-versus-host responses after intestinal transplantation. The antigens these receptors bind are not known. This table comes from immunoSEQ multiplex PCR, and its TCRdb copy is limited to in-frame clones, with some not included. The sample contains fewer than 90,000 clones, 85% to 95% of which appear only once. Source: unstimulated CD4+ T cells sorted from spleen or lymph node cells, taken before transplant. The receptors shown here come from a human donor who was the organ donor for an intestinal transplant.

V is TRBV27 and J is TRBJ2-3; 12 nucleotides align to TRBD2. V dropped 8 bases and J dropped 4; count of bases not matched to a gene: 13. This CDR3 spans 17 amino acids. Germline CDR1 MNHEY, CDR2 SMNVEV (reference sequence). CDR3 sequence (DNA): TGTGCCAGCGCACCGAGAGGGGCTAGCGGGGGGGCAGATACGCAGTATTTT. This gives the protein CASAPRGASGGADTQYF.

The chain is built from TRBV7-9 and TRBJ1-1; 11 positions agree with TRBD1. Trimming removed 5 bases from V and 7 bases from J; junction bases left unmatched: 3. Looked up from germline, CDR1 is SEHNR and CDR2 is FQNEAQ (reference sequence). CDR3 size: 13 residues. CDR3 bases: TGTGCCAGCAGCCCGGGGACAGGGGGTGAAGCTTTCTTT. It specifies CASSPGTGGEAFF.

The chain uses TRBV11-3 and TRBJ2-7; possibly TRBD2 for D (6 bases). The CDR3 contains 14 residues. Trimming took off 7 bases at V and 4 bases at J, with 17 bases between the two ends. In germline, CDR1 is SGHNT, CDR2 YENEEA. CDR3 residues: CASNRGVGRYEQYF. In DNA form, the CDR3 reads TGTGCCAGCAACCGCGGTGTAGGGAGGTACGAGCAGTACTTC.

This sequence joins TRBV7-9 and TRBJ2-7; 9 nucleotides match TRBD1. The CDR3 totals 13 residues. With V trimmed by 5 bases and J by 3 bases, 2 bases remained unmatched. Germline-derived CDR1 and CDR2 are SEHNR and FQNEAQ (reference sequence). CDR3 nucleotide sequence: TGTGCCAGCAGCCCGACAGGGGGCTACGAGCAGTACTTC. Translated, it gives CASSPTGGYEQYF.

The chain recombines TRBV7-6 with TRBJ1-3, with D unresolved. This CDR3 contains 14 residues. Trimming stripped 4 bases from V and 0 bases from J, with 7 bases between. In germline, CDR1 is SGHVS, CDR2 FNYEAQ. The CDR3 sequence is CASSSSGSGNTIYF. The CDR3 DNA sequence: TGTGCCAGCAGCTCCTCGGGCTCTGGAAACACCATATATTTT.

The chain joins TRBV18 to TRBJ2-3; D not certain. V was clipped by 2 bases and J by 1 base, with 10 bases between them. The CDR3 sequence is 15 residues long. CDR1 and CDR2 (germline): KGHSH, LQKENI. The CDR3 is CASSPVLSGTDTQYF. CDR3 coding DNA: TGTGCCAGCTCACCAGTCCTCTCGGGCACAGATACGCAGTATTTT.

This clone was seen just once. The chain uses TRBV9 and TRBJ2-3, with TRBD2 matching over 11 bases. Germline CDR1 and CDR2: SGDLS and YYNGEE. The CDR3 consists of 16 residues. The V segment lost 4 bases and the J segment 0 bases; nucleotides outside the gene matches: 4. CDR3 protein: CASSPLAGESTDTQYF. In nucleotides, the CDR3 is TGTGCCAGCAGCCCACTAGCGGGGGAGAGCACAGATACGCAGTATTTT.

This clone was found once. The genes are TRBV2 and TRBJ2-1, with 10 positions matching TRBD1. The germline V gene encodes CDR1 SNHLY and CDR2 FYNNEI. The V segment lost 6 bases and the J segment 5 bases; nucleotides outside the gene matches: 4. The CDR3 consists of 14 residues. CDR3 sequence reads: CASRTGTGDNEQFF. The DNA for the CDR3 is TGTGCCAGCAGGACCGGGACAGGGGACAATGAGCAGTTCTTC. Supplemented by reference TRBV2 and TRBJ2-1, the full variable domain reads EPEVTQTPSHQVTQMGQEVILRCVPISNHLYFYWYRQILGQKVEFLVSFYNNEISEKSEIFDDQFSVERPDGSNFTLKIRSTKLEDSAMYFCASRTGTGDNEQFFGPGTRLTVL.

The chain is built from TRBV28 and TRBJ2-7; possibly TRBD1 for D (5 bases). Germline lookup yields CDR1 MDHEN and CDR2 SYDVKM. Trimming left V 8 bases short and J 3 bases short, with 20 bases between. The CDR3 covers 15 residues. CDR3 in DNA: TGTGCCAGCTCATACAGGTTTTCCCTCCGCTACGAGCAGTACTTC. It yields the protein CASSYRFSLRYEQYF.

CDR3 residues: CASTNGRAEAFF. In DNA form, the CDR3 reads TGTGCCAGCACCAACGGGAGAGCTGAAGCTTTCTTT. V gene TRBV6-6 combines with J gene TRBJ1-1, with no clear D. This CDR3 is 12 amino acids long. Germline V lookup: CDR1 MNHNY, CDR2 SVGAGI (reference sequence). V gave up 7 bases and J gave up 6 bases, with 12 bases separating them.

The table lists this clone with a count of one. The chain is built from TRBV19 and TRBJ1-1; the D is unclear. Looked up from germline, CDR1 is LNHDA and CDR2 is SQIVND (reference sequence). The V gene lost 4 bases and the J gene lost 0 bases, with 15 bases spanning the gap. This CDR3 is built from 16 residues. CDR3 residues: CASSKSQNFMNTEAFF. The CDR3 nucleotides read TGTGCCAGTAGTAAGTCGCAGAATTTCATGAACACTGAAGCTTTCTTT.

The gene calls are TRBV11-3 and TRBJ1-1; D remains unclear. The CDR3 has 13 residues. Trimming took off 4 bases at V and 8 bases at J, with 14 bases between the two ends. Germline V lookup: CDR1 SGHNT, CDR2 YENEEA. The CDR3 sequence is CASSSPSAAEAFF. In nucleotides, the CDR3 is TGTGCCAGCAGCTCCCCGTCGGCAGCAGAAGCTTTCTTT. The full variable domain, its missing parts supplied by reference TRBV11-3 and TRBJ1-1, is EAGVVQSPRYKIIEKKQPVAFWCNPISGHNTLYWYLQNLGQGPELLIRYENEEAVDDSQLPKDRFSAERLKGVDSTLKIQPAELGDSAVYLCASSSPSAAEAFFGQGTRLTVV.

Here the CDR3 DNA reads TGTGCCAGTAGTTATTCCCCGACATCTTCCTACGAGCAGTACTTC. This codes for CASSYSPTSSYEQYF. The V and J genes are TRBV19 and TRBJ2-7; D unclear. The CDR3 is 15 amino acids. Trimming took 5 bases from V and 1 from J, leaving 15 bases between them. Germline CDR1 is LNHDA and CDR2 is SQIVND (reference sequence).

The rearrangement uses TRBV5-1 and TRBJ2-3, with D maybe TRBD2 (6 bases). The CDR3 is 16 residues long. Germline-derived CDR1 and CDR2 are SGHRS and YFSETQ. V shed 3 bases and J shed 5 bases, with 19 bases lying between them. In DNA, the CDR3 is TGCGCCAGCAGCTCCGTAAGCGGGTCCTTAGGAGATACGCAGTATTTT. Its translation: CASSSVSGSLGDTQYF.

The V call is TRBV15, the J call TRBJ2-7; the match to TRBD1 covers 7 bases. V trimming: 1 base; J trimming: 5 bases; junction bases outside the gene matches: 14. Germline CDR1 reads LNHNV; CDR2 reads YYDKDF (reference sequence). The CDR3 is made up of 17 amino acids. CDR3 sequence (DNA): TGTGCCACCAGCAGAGGCGTAACGACAGGGTCCGTCCACGAGCAGTACTTC. It specifies CATSRGVTTGSVHEQYF.

This chain links TRBV27 with TRBJ1-4; D gene ambiguous. The CDR3 covers 12 residues. Germline loops: CDR1 MNHEY, CDR2 SMNVEV (reference sequence). The germline V and J ends were trimmed by 6 bases and 5 bases, with 7 bases remaining between them. In DNA form, the CDR3 reads TGTGCCAGCAGAGGGCGAAATGAAAAACTGTTTTTT. It specifies CASRGRNEKLFF.

The chain links TRBV5-1 to TRBJ2-7, with D perhaps assigned TRBD1 or TRBD2 (5 bases each). With 3 bases removed from V and 1 base from J, the gap between germline ends came to 14 bases. Per germline, CDR1 SGHRS and CDR2 YFSETQ. The CDR3 contains 15 residues. The CDR3 here is CASSSPGTVSYEQYF. The CDR3 nucleotides read TGCGCCAGCAGCTCACCAGGGACGGTATCCTACGAGCAGTACTTC.

The chain recombines TRBV11-2 with TRBJ1-1; D is ambiguous. CDR3 size: 11 residues. Germline V gene lookup returns CDR1 SGHAT and CDR2 FQNNGV. Trimming cost V 3 bases and J 4 bases, with 3 bases left between them. The chain's CDR3 is CASSLATEAFF. The CDR3 DNA reads TGTGCCAGCAGCTTGGCCACTGAAGCTTTCTTT.

The rearrangement uses TRBV19 and TRBJ1-5; 7 bases align to TRBD1. The CDR3 is 16 residues long. Germline V gene data show CDR1 as LNHDA and CDR2 as SQIVND (reference sequence). V shed 2 bases, J shed 11 bases, and the junction held 15 bases outside the gene matches. CDR3: CASSISGGQSVWAQHF. Written as DNA, the CDR3 is TGTGCCAGTAGTATAAGTGGGGGACAGTCGGTTTGGGCCCAGCATTTT.

Only one count was recorded for this clone. The rearrangement uses TRBV6-1 and TRBJ2-7; D gene ambiguous. The CDR3 has 14 amino acids. V gave up 2 bases and J gave up 7 bases, with 15 bases separating them. CDR1 and CDR2 from the germline V gene are MNHNS and SASEGT. DNA for the CDR3: TGTGCCAGCAGTGAATCGGGCGACCCTGAAGAGCAGTACTTC. Its translation is CASSESGDPEEQYF.

J is TRBJ2-7 and V is TRBV5-1, with D possibly TRBD1 on 6 matching bases. CDR3 size: 14 residues. The germline gives CDR1 SGHRS, CDR2 YFSETQ. Trimming took 4 bases from V and 3 from J, leaving 14 bases between them. The CDR3 DNA follows: TGCGCCAGCAGCAGCAGGACAGCTTACTACGAGCAGTACTTC. This sequence encodes CASSSRTAYYEQYF. The full variable domain, completed using reference TRBV5-1 and TRBJ2-7, is KAGVTQTPRYLIKTRGQQVTLSCSPISGHRSVSWYQQTPGQGLQFLFEYFSETQRNKGNFPGRFSGRQFSNSRSEMNVSTLELGDSALYLCASSSRTAYYEQYFGPGTRLTVT.

Worth noting for this clone: Compared with germline, one end of the junction differs, possibly owing to a read error. The J gene is TRBJ1-2, the V gene TRBV28, with D perhaps matching TRBD1 (6 bases). The germline CDR1 and CDR2 sequences are MDHEN and SYDVKM. There are 12 residues in the CDR3. The CDR3 DNA is TGTGCCAGCAGTTTAGGTGAGGGACACCCGGCCTTC. Its protein is CASSLGEGHPAF.

The chain couples TRBV6-1 to TRBJ2-7; possibly TRBD1 for D (5 bases). CDR1 and CDR2 (germline): MNHNS, SASEGT. Trimming removed 6 bases at V and 0 bases at J, with 12 bases between. The CDR3 length is 14 residues. The DNA for the CDR3 is TGTGCCAGCAGAACGCAGGGTAACTCCTACGAGCAGTACTTC. It yields the protein CASRTQGNSYEQYF.

The chain links TRBV5-6 to TRBJ2-3; D is unclear. There are 13 residues in the CDR3. Per germline, CDR1 SGHDT and CDR2 YYEEEE. V lost 0 bases to trimming and J lost 6 bases, with 8 bases between them. CDR3 nucleotide sequence: TGTGCCAGCAGCTTGGAAGGGTTGGATACGCAGTATTTT. Translated, it gives CASSLEGLDTQYF.

V is TRBV5-6 and J is TRBJ2-7; a possible D gene is TRBD2 (5 bases). Germline CDR1 and CDR2: SGHDT and YYEEEE. The V gene lost 5 bases and the J gene lost 7 bases, with 10 bases spanning the gap. This CDR3 is built from 11 residues. The DNA for the CDR3 is TGTGCCAGCAGTCGGGATGGAGAGCAGTACTTC. It is translated as CASSRDGEQYF.

The chain recombines TRBV29-1 with TRBJ2-7; D is perhaps TRBD1 (6 bases). The CDR3 has 10 residues. CDR1 is SQVTM and CDR2 is ANQGSEA in the germline V gene. Between the trimmed V and J ends, which lost 4 bases and 6 bases, there was a span of 7 bases. This CDR3 is CSVGGPEQYF. The DNA for the CDR3 is TGCAGCGTTGGGGGGCCCGAGCAGTACTTC.

The chain combines TRBV7-9 with TRBJ2-7; D not resolved. The CDR3 spans 14 residues. Trimming took off 3 bases at V and 3 bases at J, with 12 bases between the two ends. The germline V gene encodes CDR1 SEHNR and CDR2 FQNEAQ (reference sequence). The CDR3 nucleotides read TGTGCCAGCAGCTTGGCCGGACGGAACTACGAGCAGTACTTC. Amino acids: CASSLAGRNYEQYF.

The V call is TRBV5-1, the J call TRBJ1-3; 8 bases align to TRBD1. CDR1 and CDR2 (germline): SGHRS, YFSETQ. Trimming at V came to 4 bases and at J to 0 bases, leaving 18 bases not matched to a gene. The CDR3 loop spans 20 amino acids. CDR3 nucleotide sequence: TGCGCCAGCAGCGTGGCACAGGGAACAGGGGGATCTCACTCTGGAAACACCATATATTTT. As protein: CASSVAQGTGGSHSGNTIYF.

The V and J genes are TRBV18 and TRBJ2-5; tentatively, D is TRBD1 (6 bases). This CDR3 has 15 amino acids. Germline assignment: CDR1 KGHSH and CDR2 LQKENI. Deletions cut 0 bases from V and 6 bases from J, with 14 bases between. The CDR3 nucleotides read TGTGCCAGCTCACCACCGGGTGGGGGCGCGAAGACCCAGTACTTC. This translates into CASSPPGGGAKTQYF.

The rearrangement links TRBV7-9 to TRBJ1-5; 8 positions match TRBD1. The length of the CDR3 is 14 residues. CDR1 and CDR2 from the germline V gene are SEHNR and FQNEAQ (reference sequence). After removal of 4 bases from V and 7 bases from J, the junction contained 6 bases not matched to a gene. Written as DNA, the CDR3 is TGTGCCAGCAGCTCCGGACAGGGAGGGCAGCCCCAGCATTTT. Translation: CASSSGQGGQPQHF. The full variable domain, with the rest looked up from reference TRBV7-9 and TRBJ1-5, is DTGVSQNPRHKITKRGQNVTFRCDPISEHNRLYWYRQTLGQGPEFLTYFQNEAQLEKSRLLSDRFSAERPKGSFSTLEIQRTEQGDSAMYLCASSSGQGGQPQHFGDGTRLSIL.

The gene calls are TRBV12-5 and TRBJ1-1; 8 nucleotides agree with TRBD1. Per the germline V gene, CDR1 is LGHNT and CDR2 is FRNRAP. The CDR3 runs to 17 residues. J lost 2 bases, V lost 6 bases, and 14 bases had no gene match. CDR3 nucleotide sequence: TGTGCTAGTGGCCAGCAGTATAAAGGGACAGGTAACACTGAAGCTTTCTTT. Amino acid sequence: CASGQQYKGTGNTEAFF.

This chain connects TRBV6-5 to TRBJ1-2; no clear D. This CDR3 has 12 amino acids. Germline V gives CDR1 MNHEY, CDR2 SVGAGI. V dropped 0 bases and J dropped 7 bases, with 6 bases sitting between them. Here the CDR3 DNA reads TGTGCCAGCAGTTACTCGGAGGGTGGCTACACCTTC. Residues: CASSYSEGGYTF.